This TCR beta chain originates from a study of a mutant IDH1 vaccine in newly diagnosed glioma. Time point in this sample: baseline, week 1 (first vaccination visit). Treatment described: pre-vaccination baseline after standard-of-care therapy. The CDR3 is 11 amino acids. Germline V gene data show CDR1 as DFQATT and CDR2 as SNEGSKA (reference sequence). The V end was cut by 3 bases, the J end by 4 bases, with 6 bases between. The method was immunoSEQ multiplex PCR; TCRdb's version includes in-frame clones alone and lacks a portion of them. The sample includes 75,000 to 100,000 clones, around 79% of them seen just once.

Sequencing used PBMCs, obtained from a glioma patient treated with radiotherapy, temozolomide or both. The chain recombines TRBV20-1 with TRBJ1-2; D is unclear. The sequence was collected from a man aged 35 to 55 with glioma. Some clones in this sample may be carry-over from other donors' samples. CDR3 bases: TGCAGTGCTAGCACGCGCTATGGCTACACCTTC. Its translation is CSASTRYGYTF.